The 5 T cell receptor beta chains listed next were all sequenced from one sample in a study of T-cell reconstitution after alpha-beta-depleted transplantation in children. Unique molecular identifiers were used in preparing the TCRbeta library. TCRdb redid the calling of the PCR reads with MiXCR, one entry per CDR3 protein. The sample consists of about 980,000 distinct CDR3 sequences, about 30% of them appearing once. Sample: PBMCs, mostly from graft donor cells, taken 360 days after TCRalphabeta/CD19-depleted stem cell transplant. The receptors originated from a boy in the first two years of life who had a stem cell transplant for SCID, so the T cells may come from the graft donor.

The chain links TRBV18 to TRBJ2-2; D unclear. The CDR3 sequence is 14 residues long. Germline V gives CDR1 KGHSH, CDR2 LQKENI. Trimming removed 3 bases at V and 7 bases at J, with 12 bases between. The CDR3 reads CASSPLGQGGELFF. DNA for the CDR3: TGTGCCAGCTCACCGCTGGGCCAAGGCGGGGAGCTGTTTTTT.

The chain carries TRBV12-3 or TRBV12-4 and TRBJ2-3; D remains unclear. The CDR3 consists of 12 residues. Trimming pared 5 bases from V and 6 bases from J, leaving 9 bases between. The CDR3 is CASSRVDDTQYF. DNA of the CDR3: TGTGCCAGCAGTCGGGTCGACGATACGCAGTATTTT.

This clonotype was seen a few times. CDR3 DNA: TGCGCCAGCAGCCAAGAAGGGACCTCGGTCGAGCAGTACTTC. It is translated as CASSQEGTSVEQYF. The chain combines TRBV4-1 with TRBJ2-7; D possibly uses TRBD1 or TRBD2 (5 bases each). V was cut by 0 bases and J by 6 bases, with 12 bases left in between. This CDR3 contains 14 residues. Germline V gene lookup returns CDR1 MGHRA and CDR2 YSYEKL.

The V and J genes are TRBV7-9 and TRBJ2-2, with D possibly being TRBD2 (5 bases). The CDR3 is 16 amino acids. From germline, CDR1 is SEHNR and CDR2 FQNEAQ (reference sequence). V lost 6 bases and J lost 5, with 19 bases in between. The CDR3 coding sequence is TGTGCCAGCAGGTGGATTCAGGCATCGGGGACCGGGGAGCTGTTTTTT. Protein sequence: CASRWIQASGTGELFF.

The V and J genes are TRBV19 and TRBJ2-4; 9 positions agree with TRBD1. From germline, CDR1 is LNHDA and CDR2 SQIVND (reference sequence). This CDR3 is built from 15 residues. J gave up 3 bases and V 6 bases, and 6 bases lay outside the gene matches. Here the CDR3 DNA reads TGTGCCAGTAGACCGACAGGGGGAGGCAAAAACATTCAGTACTTC. It yields the protein CASRPTGGGKNIQYF.